This TCR beta chain was identified in a study of blood T cell repertoires in COVID-19. This CDR3 spans 16 amino acids. In germline, CDR1 is KGHSY, CDR2 FQNENV. V was cut by 4 bases and J by 5 bases, with 20 bases left in between. In the original workflow: Amplification of reference gene primers provided the estimated nucleated cell counts. Clones were sequenced by immunoSEQ multiplex PCR, and TCRdb holds only the in-frame ones, with some missing. V and J calls and clone size come straight from that table; D and trimming were deduced from the DNA. The table includes around 60,000 clones, around 86% detected once. This clone appeared once.

The clonotype comes from a man aged 40-50 years with acute or convalescent COVID-19. V and J are TRBV16 and TRBJ1-2; possible D gene TRBD1, 6 bases. The sample consisted of peripheral blood. The CDR3: CASSPLGGALYYGYTF. For the CDR3, the DNA is TGTGCCAGCAGCCCCCTAGGGGGGGCTTTATATTATGGCTACACCTTC.